This TCR beta chain stems from a study of CD8+ T cells in alopecia areata. Study summary: Scalp area affected, as a percentage, set the severity score of treated patients. Overall study findings and caveats: The study found tofacitinib significantly decreased scalp clonality and expanded CD8+ clones among the top 100.

As for this clone: The target antigen is unknown.

Treatment described: oral pan-JAK inhibitor, 5-10 mg twice daily. The researchers isolated CD4+ and CD8+ T cells from PBMCs by sorting. Sequencing relied on a cDNA template that was reverse transcribed from extracted RNA. Libraries were prepared by immunoSEQ multiplex PCR; TCRdb keeps only in-frame clonotypes and omits some of them. The repertoire consists of 200,000 to 250,000 clones, with approximately 67% occurring once and the leading ten covering over 1%. Germline loops: CDR1 MNHNY, CDR2 SVGAGI (reference sequence). V was clipped by 2 bases and J by 6 bases, with 16 bases between them. This CDR3 has 15 residues.

V gene TRBV6-6 combines with J gene TRBJ1-2; D gene unclear. The TCR sequence derives from a human donor with alopecia areata. Sample: CD4+ T cells sorted from blood, taken at week 44, from a patient treated with tofacitinib. The CDR3 is CASSYDPHRSNGYTF. In DNA, the CDR3 is TGTGCCAGCAGTTACGATCCCCACAGATCCAATGGCTACACCTTC.